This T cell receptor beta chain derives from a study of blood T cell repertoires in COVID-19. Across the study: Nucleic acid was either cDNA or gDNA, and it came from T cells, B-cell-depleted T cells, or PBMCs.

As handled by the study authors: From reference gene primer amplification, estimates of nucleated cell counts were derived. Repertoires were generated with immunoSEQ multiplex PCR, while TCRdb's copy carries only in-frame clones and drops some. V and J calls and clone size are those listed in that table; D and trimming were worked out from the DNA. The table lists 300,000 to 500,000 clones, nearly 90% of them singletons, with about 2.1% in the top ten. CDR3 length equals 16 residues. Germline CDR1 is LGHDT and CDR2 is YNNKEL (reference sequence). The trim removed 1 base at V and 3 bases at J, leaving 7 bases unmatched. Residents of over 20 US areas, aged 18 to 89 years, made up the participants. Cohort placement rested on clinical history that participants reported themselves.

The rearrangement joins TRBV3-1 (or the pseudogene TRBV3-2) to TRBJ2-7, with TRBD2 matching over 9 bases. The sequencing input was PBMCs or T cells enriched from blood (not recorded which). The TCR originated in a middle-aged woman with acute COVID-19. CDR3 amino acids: CASSQASGGLFYEQYF. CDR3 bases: TGTGCCAGCAGCCAAGCGAGCGGGGGGCTCTTCTACGAGCAGTACTTC.